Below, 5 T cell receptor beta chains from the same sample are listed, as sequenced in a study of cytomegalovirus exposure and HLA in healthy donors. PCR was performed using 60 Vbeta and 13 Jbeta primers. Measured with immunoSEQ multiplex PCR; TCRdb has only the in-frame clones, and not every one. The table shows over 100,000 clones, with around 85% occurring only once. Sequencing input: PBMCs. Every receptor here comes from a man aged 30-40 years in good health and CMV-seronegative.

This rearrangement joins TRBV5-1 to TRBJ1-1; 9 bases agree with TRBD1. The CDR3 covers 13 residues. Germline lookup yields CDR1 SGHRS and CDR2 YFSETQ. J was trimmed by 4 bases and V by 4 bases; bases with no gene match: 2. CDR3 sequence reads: CASSGTGITEAFF. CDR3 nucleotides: TGCGCCAGCAGCGGGACAGGGATCACTGAAGCTTTCTTT.

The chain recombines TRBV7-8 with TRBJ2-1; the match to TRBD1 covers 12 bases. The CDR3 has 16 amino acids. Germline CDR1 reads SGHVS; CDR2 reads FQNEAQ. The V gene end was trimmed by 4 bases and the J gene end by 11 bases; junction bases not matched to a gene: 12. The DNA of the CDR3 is TGTGCCAGCAGCTCCTCCGGGACAGGGGGCAGAATGAAGCAGTTCTTC. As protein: CASSSSGTGGRMKQFF.

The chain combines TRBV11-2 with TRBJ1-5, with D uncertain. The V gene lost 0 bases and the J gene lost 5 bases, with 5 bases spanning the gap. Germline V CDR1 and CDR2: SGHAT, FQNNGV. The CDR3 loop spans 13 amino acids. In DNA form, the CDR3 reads TGTGCCAGCAGCTTAGATCTCTATCAGCCCCAGCATTTT. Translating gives CASSLDLYQPQHF.

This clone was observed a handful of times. The CDR3 is CASSIGRGHITDTQYF. In DNA, the CDR3 is TGCGCCAGCAGTATCGGTCGGGGACACATCACAGATACGCAGTATTTT. V gene TRBV10-2 combines with J gene TRBJ2-3; possibly TRBD1 for D (6 bases). The CDR3 spans 16 residues. The germline gives CDR1 WSHSY, CDR2 SAAADI. Trimming took off 5 bases at V and 2 bases at J, with 17 bases between the two ends.

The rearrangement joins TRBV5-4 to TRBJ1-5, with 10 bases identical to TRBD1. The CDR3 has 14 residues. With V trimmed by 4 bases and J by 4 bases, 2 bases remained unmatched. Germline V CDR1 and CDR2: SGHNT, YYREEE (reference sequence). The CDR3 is CASSQGQGNQPQHF. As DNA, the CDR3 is TGTGCCAGCAGCCAGGGACAGGGGAATCAGCCCCAGCATTTT.